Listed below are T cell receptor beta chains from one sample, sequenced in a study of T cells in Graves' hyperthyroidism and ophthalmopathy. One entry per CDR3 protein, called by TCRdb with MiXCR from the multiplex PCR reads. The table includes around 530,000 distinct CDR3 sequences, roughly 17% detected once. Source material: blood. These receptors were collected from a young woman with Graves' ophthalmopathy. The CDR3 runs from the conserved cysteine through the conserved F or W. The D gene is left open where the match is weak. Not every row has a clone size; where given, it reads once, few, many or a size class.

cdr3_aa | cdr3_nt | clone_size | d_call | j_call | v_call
CASSSTSRTAKKGGYTF | TGTGCCAGCAGCTCTACATCCCGGACAGCGAAAAAGGGGGGCTACACCTTC | . | . | TRBJ1-2 | TRBV28
CASSSPGQGDHPQHF | TGTGCCAGCAGTTCGCCGGGACAGGGCGATCACCCCCAGCATTTT | many | TRBD1 | TRBJ1-5 | TRBV28
CASSARTDSYNEQFF | TGTGCCAGCAGCGCCCGGACAGACTCCTACAATGAGCAGTTCTTC | few | . | TRBJ2-1 | TRBV9
CASSPPLAGSTDTQYF | TGTGCCAGCAGCCCCCCTTTAGCGGGAAGCACAGATACGCAGTATTTT | few | TRBD2 | TRBJ2-3 | TRBV7-9
CSVEDSGTGPSNYGYTF | TGCAGCGTTGAAGACTCCGGGACAGGCCCCTCTAACTATGGCTACACCTTC | . | TRBD1 | TRBJ1-2 | TRBV29-1
CASSGWGAGGYNEQFF | TGCGCCAGCAGCGGCTGGGGGGCGGGGGGATACAATGAGCAGTTCTTC | . | TRBD2 | TRBJ2-1 | TRBV5-1
CASSPVGGNTEAFF | TGTGCCAGCAGCCCCGTTGGAGGGAACACTGAAGCTTTCTTT | . | . | TRBJ1-1 | TRBV7-3
CASSSSGPSYNEQFF | TGTGCCAGCAGCTCTAGCGGGCCTTCCTACAATGAGCAGTTCTTC | few | TRBD2 | TRBJ2-1 | TRBV6-1
CATSDTLRKNTEAFF | TGTGCCACCAGTGATACCCTGAGAAAGAACACTGAAGCTTTCTTT | . | . | TRBJ1-1 | TRBV24-1
CASSVGGSTYNEQFF | TGTGCCAGCAGCGTAGGCGGGAGTACGTACAATGAGCAGTTCTTC | . | TRBD2 | TRBJ2-1 | TRBV9
CASSFSGNYGYTF | TGTGCCAGCAGTTTTTCAGGGAACTATGGCTACACCTTC | many | . | TRBJ1-2 | TRBV28
CASSLRGGRRKDNEQFF | TGTGCCAGCAGTCTTCGCGGCGGTAGGAGGAAGGACAATGAGCAGTTCTTC | many | . | TRBJ2-1 | TRBV12-3/TRBV12-4
CASSGGRGRTDTQYF | TGTGCCAGCAGCGGCGGGCGGGGCCGCACAGATACGCAGTATTTT | few | . | TRBJ2-3 | TRBV13
CASSERNEKLFF | TGTGCCAGCAGCGAACGGAATGAAAAACTGTTTTTT | . | . | TRBJ1-4 | TRBV5-5
CASSEIRQGPYGYTF | TGTGCCAGCAGTGAAATTAGGCAGGGCCCCTATGGCTACACCTTC | . | . | TRBJ1-2 | TRBV6-1
CASSLVLARYEQYF | TGTGCCAGCAGTTTAGTGTTGGCCAGATACGAGCAGTACTTC | many | . | TRBJ2-7 | TRBV28
CAISERLAGGVYEQYF | TGTGCCATCAGTGAACGACTAGCGGGAGGAGTCTACGAGCAGTACTTC | few | TRBD2 | TRBJ2-7 | TRBV10-3
CASSVGGATTDTQYF | TGTGCCAGCAGCGTAGGCGGGGCCACCACAGATACGCAGTATTTT | . | . | TRBJ2-3 | TRBV9
CASSATGTANYGYTF | TGTGCCAGCAGTGCAACCGGGACAGCAAACTATGGCTACACCTTC | . | TRBD1 | TRBJ1-2 | TRBV12-3/TRBV12-4
CASSQGGIYNEQFF | TGTGCCAGCAGCCAAGGGGGTATCTACAATGAGCAGTTCTTC | few | . | TRBJ2-1 | TRBV14
CASGGESYGYTF | TGTGCCAGCGGGGGGGAGAGCTATGGCTACACCTTC | many | . | TRBJ1-2 | TRBV6-1
CASSNLPANSPLHF | TGTGCCAGCAGCAACCTACCGGCAAATTCACCCCTCCACTTT | . | . | TRBJ1-6 | TRBV7-9
CSARPQENYGYTF | TGCAGTGCTAGACCCCAGGAGAACTATGGCTACACCTTC | many | . | TRBJ1-2 | TRBV20-1
CASSYRTGIYEQYF | TGTGCCAGCAGTTACCGGACAGGGATCTACGAGCAGTACTTC | many | TRBD1 | TRBJ2-7 | TRBV27
CAISLANQETQYF | TGTGCCATCAGTCTAGCGAATCAAGAGACCCAGTACTTC | few | . | TRBJ2-5 | TRBV10-3
CASSRDSNQPQHF | TGTGCCAGCAGTAGGGATAGCAATCAGCCCCAGCATTTT | many | . | TRBJ1-5 | TRBV2
CASSLARNNSPLHF | TGCGCCAGCAGCTTGGCCCGAAATAATTCACCCCTCCACTTT | few | . | TRBJ1-6 | TRBV5-1
CASSQDRVDTQYF | TGTGCCAGCAGCCAAGATCGGGTAGATACGCAGTATTTT | many | . | TRBJ2-3 | TRBV14
CASSQEPSGVTQYF | TGCGCCAGCAGCCAAGAGCCATCGGGGGTTACCCAGTACTTC | few | . | TRBJ2-5 | TRBV4-1
CASSLALVNEQFF | TGTGCCAGCAGCTTGGCTCTCGTCAATGAGCAGTTCTTC | many | . | TRBJ2-1 | TRBV5-6
CASSLVSRGAEAFF | TGTGCCAGCAGCTTAGTATCGAGGGGGGCTGAAGCTTTCTTT | many | . | TRBJ1-1 | TRBV11-2
CATATEAGRYTGELFF | TGTGCCACCGCCACTGAGGCAGGGCGATACACCGGGGAGCTGTTTTTT | few | . | TRBJ2-2 | TRBV7-8
CASQSGGGGYEQYF | TGTGCCAGTCAGTCGGGCGGAGGAGGCTACGAGCAGTACTTC | few | . | TRBJ2-7 | TRBV19
CASTRRGSYEQYF | TGTGCCAGCACCCGACGGGGCTCCTACGAGCAGTACTTC | . | . | TRBJ2-7 | TRBV27
CASSQGGRGTYNEQFF | TGCGCCAGCAGCCAAGGGGGCAGGGGGACCTACAATGAGCAGTTCTTC | few | TRBD1 | TRBJ2-1 | TRBV4-3
CASSSGVISTDTQYF | TGTGCCAGCAGCTCCGGGGTTATTAGCACAGATACGCAGTATTTT | . | . | TRBJ2-3 | TRBV9
CASSQVVWGEVGSGNTIYF | TGTGCCAGCAGCCAAGTGGTCTGGGGGGAAGTAGGTTCTGGAAACACCATATATTTT | many | . | TRBJ1-3 | TRBV7-8